Listed here are 18 T cell receptor beta chains from one sample, sequenced in a study of spatial heterogeneity in lung cancer. Findings and limits, study-wide: The number of expanded tumor alpha and beta chains correlated with mutation number.

TCRdb analysed the 5' RACE reads with MiXCR anew, one entry per CDR3 protein. The sample records about 20,000 distinct CDR3 sequences, more than 15% being singletons. Stated time point: sample taken at primary tumor resection. Their antigens are not known. This specimen was lung tumor tissue, taken at surgery. Receptors originate from a female donor with early-stage non-small cell lung cancer.

The CDR3 loop is CASSFTSYLDEQFF. CDR3 coding DNA: TGTGCCAGCAGCTTTACTAGCTATTTGGATGAGCAGTTCTTC. The chain combines TRBV7-9 with TRBJ2-1, with D perhaps TRBD2 (6 bases). Germline CDR1 SEHNR, CDR2 FQNEAQ (reference sequence). CDR3 length: 14 residues. Trimming pared 3 bases from V and 8 bases from J, leaving 14 bases between.

The V and J genes are TRBV12-3 or TRBV12-4 and TRBJ1-1; D is possibly TRBD1 (5 bases). V was pared by 2 bases and J by 3 bases, with 22 bases between. CDR3 length equals 18 residues. In DNA form, the CDR3 reads TGTGCCAGCAGTTTAAGGGTAGCCAGGGCCCCCGAGGACACTGAAGCTTTCTTT. This codes for CASSLRVARAPEDTEAFF.

Ten or more counts support this clonotype. The chain has TRBV7-2 and TRBJ2-7, with 7 bases identical to TRBD1. J lost 1 base, V lost 5 bases, and 5 bases had no gene match. This CDR3 contains 14 residues. Germline V gene sequence: CDR1 SGHTA, CDR2 FQGNSA. CDR3 nucleotides: TGTGCCAGCAGCGAAAGGGACAGTTCCTACGAGCAGTACTTC. As protein: CASSERDSSYEQYF.

The CDR3 region is CSARNAGLGGNEQFF. CDR3 coding DNA: TGCAGTGCTAGAAACGCGGGACTAGGCGGCAATGAGCAGTTCTTC. J is TRBJ2-1 and V is TRBV20-1; 8 bases agree with TRBD2. CDR3 length: 15 residues. The ends lost 2 bases at V and 6 bases at J; junction bases unmatched: 9. Germline V gene sequence: CDR1 DFQATT, CDR2 SNEGSKA (reference sequence).

A few counts support this clonotype. This chain joins TRBV10-2 and TRBJ2-2; TRBD1 is a possible D gene (6 bases). This CDR3 has 12 residues. Trimming left V 4 bases short and J 14 bases short, with 14 bases between. Germline V gene lookup returns CDR1 WSHSY and CDR2 SAAADI. This CDR3 is CASSANVQGLFF. The CDR3 DNA is TGCGCCAGCAGTGCAAATGTACAGGGCCTGTTTTTT.

The chain carries TRBV7-2 and TRBJ2-3, with 7 nucleotides matching TRBD2. The CDR3 has 15 residues. The junction had 7 bases not matched to a gene; V was cut back by 5 bases and J by 2 bases. Germline loops: CDR1 SGHTA, CDR2 FQGNSA. The CDR3 nucleotides read TGTGCCAGCAGCACACTAGCGATCAACACAGATACGCAGTATTTT. This encodes CASSTLAINTDTQYF.

This rearrangement joins TRBV28 to TRBJ2-7; 7 bases match TRBD2. The V gene end was trimmed by 4 bases and the J gene end by 6 bases; junction bases not matched to a gene: 15. The CDR3 contains 16 residues. CDR1 MDHEN and CDR2 SYDVKM come from the germline V gene. DNA for the CDR3: TGTGCCAGCAGTTCCCAAGGCTCGCGGGAGTTTCTCGAGCAGTACTTC. It yields the protein CASSSQGSREFLEQYF.

Judged by abundance, this clonotype is medium-sized. CDR3 in DNA: TGTGCCAGCAGTACTGACCTTCCCAATGAGCAGTTCTTC. This translates into CASSTDLPNEQFF. The chain carries TRBV28 and TRBJ2-1; D is undetermined. The V gene's germline CDR1 is MDHEN and CDR2 SYDVKM. The CDR3 sequence is 13 residues long. Trimming pared 5 bases from V and 6 bases from J, leaving 11 bases between.

The sample holds many counts of this clonotype. This chain's CDR3 is CASSNDRLDGEQFF. The CDR3 coding sequence is TGTGCCAGCAGCAATGACAGGTTGGACGGTGAGCAGTTCTTC. The chain combines TRBV28 with TRBJ2-1; perhaps TRBD1 as D (6 bases). V dropped 6 bases and J dropped 9 bases, with 18 bases sitting between them. This CDR3 comprises 14 residues. Per the germline V gene, CDR1 is MDHEN and CDR2 is SYDVKM.

This clonotype was detected many times. This chain uses TRBV10-1 with TRBJ2-1; TRBD2 aligns across 8 bases. The CDR3 spans 16 residues. CDR1 is WNHNN, CDR2 SYGVQD, per germline (reference sequence). With V trimmed by 2 bases and J by 3 bases, 6 bases remained unmatched. The DNA of the CDR3 is TGCGCCAGCAGTGAGGGAGCGGGAGTAGGCTACAATGAGCAGTTCTTC. It encodes CASSEGAGVGYNEQFF.

This sequence joins TRBV28 and TRBJ2-7; TRBD2 matches 9 bases. Germline trimming cut 7 bases from V and 2 bases from J; bases unmatched to any gene: 9. CDR3 length: 15 amino acids. CDR1 and CDR2 (germline): MDHEN, SYDVKM. CDR3 residues: CASIQEASGTYEQYF. For the CDR3, the DNA is TGTGCCAGCATCCAAGAGGCTAGCGGGACCTACGAGCAGTACTTC. The entire variable domain, with the rest obtained from reference TRBV28 and TRBJ2-7, is as follows: DVKVTQSSRYLVKRTGEKVFLECVQDMDHENMFWYRQDPGLGLRLIYFSYDVKMKEKGDIPEGYSVSREKKERFSLILESASTNQTSMYLCASIQEASGTYEQYFGPGTRLTVT.

The CDR3 loop reads CASSLISWNEQFF. Here the CDR3 DNA reads TGTGCCAGCAGCTTAATATCCTGGAATGAGCAGTTCTTC. The V and J genes are TRBV11-2 and TRBJ2-1, with unresolved D. This CDR3 has 13 amino acids. Per the germline V gene, CDR1 is SGHAT and CDR2 is FQNNGV. Trimming cost V 2 bases and J 7 bases, with 9 bases left between them.

This clonotype was counted only a few times. This rearrangement joins TRBV9 to TRBJ2-5, with D hard to call. V lost 4 bases, J lost 1 base, and 8 bases lay in between. Germline V gives CDR1 SGDLS, CDR2 YYNGEE. CDR3 size: 13 residues. This CDR3 is CASSPGTQETQYF. In DNA, the CDR3 is TGTGCCAGCAGCCCAGGAACCCAAGAGACCCAGTACTTC.

In this sample, this clonotype turned up a few times. The chain employs TRBV11-2 and TRBJ2-4, with unresolved D. Germline-derived CDR1 and CDR2 are SGHAT and FQNNGV. The V gene lost 4 bases and the J gene lost 3 bases, with 13 bases spanning the gap. The CDR3 contains 15 residues. The CDR3 loop reads CASSSPRFGKNIQYF. For the CDR3, the DNA is TGTGCCAGCAGCTCCCCTAGGTTCGGCAAAAACATTCAGTACTTC.

This clonotype was found many times. V and J are TRBV20-1 and TRBJ2-5, with TRBD2 identical over 7 bases. Germline CDR1 reads DFQATT; CDR2 reads SNEGSKA (reference sequence). V dropped 0 bases and J dropped 4; count of bases not matched to a gene: 8. The CDR3 sequence is 15 residues long. The CDR3 DNA reads as TGCAGTGCTAGAGATTTCGCGGGAGTTGGAGAGACCCAGTACTTC. Translation gives CSARDFAGVGETQYF.

This clonotype was seen a few times. The rearrangement joins TRBV7-8 to TRBJ2-7, with D possibly matching TRBD1 (5 bases). Germline V gene data show CDR1 as SGHVS and CDR2 as FQNEAQ. Trimming cost V 5 bases and J 2 bases, with 22 bases left between them. CDR3 length: 17 amino acids. The CDR3 loop is CASSLSPRGRATYEQYF. In nucleotides, the CDR3 is TGTGCCAGCAGCCTCTCCCCCCGAGGCAGGGCAACCTACGAGCAGTACTTC.

This clonotype was seen repeatedly, ten times or more. The V call is TRBV20-1, the J call TRBJ2-7, with D perhaps TRBD1 (5 bases). The germline CDR1 and CDR2 sequences are DFQATT and SNEGSKA (reference sequence). This CDR3 is 13 amino acids long. Trimming removed 6 bases at V and 2 bases at J, with 14 bases between. In DNA form, the CDR3 reads TGCAGTGCCTCAGGGCTGGTAACCTACGAGCAGTACTTC. Translation: CSASGLVTYEQYF.

This clonotype was found many times. The chain employs TRBV20-1 and TRBJ2-1; D is perhaps TRBD2 (5 bases). This CDR3 has 11 residues. Germline values: CDR1 DFQATT, CDR2 SNEGSKA (reference sequence). Trimming stripped 6 bases from V and 14 bases from J, with 17 bases between. CDR3 DNA: TGCAGTGCCCCAAGCGGCGTCCTAAAGTTCTTC. Translation gives CSAPSGVLKFF.